This T cell receptor (beta chain) was obtained from a study of early T cells in non-severe SARS-CoV-2 infection. From the 5' RACE reads, TCRdb called clonotypes with MiXCR, one entry per CDR3 protein. The sample shows roughly 61,000 distinct CDR3 sequences, roughly a tenth of them seen only once. There are many counts of this clonotype. V was cut by 5 bases and J by 0 bases, with 16 bases left in between. Germline CDR1 SEHNR, CDR2 FQNEAQ (reference sequence). The CDR3 length is 16 residues. This sequence joins TRBV7-9 and TRBJ1-2, with a possible D match to TRBD1 (5 bases). Sequencing was carried out using whole blood. This clonotype was obtained from an adult who was a healthcare worker with PCR-confirmed SARS-CoV-2 infection or an uninfected control (not recorded which). The CDR3 nucleotides read TGTGCCAGCAGCCACACCGGTGGGGGAGCTAACTATGGCTACACCTTC. It encodes CASSHTGGGANYGYTF.